The T cell receptor beta chain under discussion was sequenced for a study of post-analysis software for immune sequencing data. Study in general: Relapsing-remitting, secondary progressive and progressive-relapsing multiple sclerosis courses were included. Study-level results: F measure showed strong co-clustering of same-batch samples. Normalized Chao1 diversity was significantly reduced in patients versus controls. Patients carried roughly 5 TRBV segments more frequently than controls did, and TRBV5-6, TRBV5-1 and TRBV20-1 were among them.

This CDR3 is 11 amino acids long. Trimming cost V 6 bases and J 7 bases, with 10 bases left between them. The germline CDR1 and CDR2 sequences are SNHLY and FYNNEI. The authors incorporated unique molecular identifiers into the TCR beta cDNA libraries. From roughly 1 to 10 million T cells, around 500,000 cDNA molecules were obtained. TCRdb passed the PCR reads through MiXCR, listing each CDR3 protein once. The sample consists of 750,000 to 950,000 distinct CDR3 sequences, roughly half of them appearing once. There are a few counts of this clonotype. Its antigen is currently unknown. This receptor was taken from a girl under 18 with multiple sclerosis. This chain uses TRBV2 with TRBJ2-7, with no clear D. The sample comprised blood. The CDR3 here is CASREIGEQYF. CDR3 DNA: TGTGCCAGCAGAGAAATCGGGGAGCAGTACTTC.